This T cell receptor beta chain was sequenced during a study of blood T cell repertoires in COVID-19. The CDR3 covers 15 residues. After removal of 1 base from V and 16 bases from J, the junction contained 14 bases not matched to a gene. Looked up from germline, CDR1 is LGHDT and CDR2 is YNNKEL (reference sequence). Profiled with immunoSEQ multiplex PCR; TCRdb holds only in-frame clones, not every one. The sample records a few hundred thousand clones, about 82% being singletons. This receptor was obtained from a woman aged 45-65 years with acute or convalescent COVID-19. Material for sequencing was peripheral blood. The chain links TRBV3-1 (or the pseudogene TRBV3-2) to TRBJ2-2; 8 bases match TRBD2. The CDR3 loop is CASSQVGLEVALPFF. The CDR3 bases are TGTGCCAGCAGCCAAGTGGGACTAGAAGTAGCTTTGCCGTTTTTT.